Shown below are 19 T cell receptor beta chains from a single sample sequenced in a study of cytomegalovirus exposure and HLA in healthy donors. Primers for the PCR totalled 60 Vbeta and 13 Jbeta. Repertoires were generated with immunoSEQ multiplex PCR, while TCRdb's copy carries only in-frame clones and drops some. The sample records 150,000 to 200,000 clones, 60% to 85% being singletons. Sequencing input: PBMCs. Receptors were obtained from a woman aged 35 to 49 in good health and CMV-seropositive.

The chain has TRBV2 and TRBJ1-3; a weak D match, TRBD1 (6 bases). The CDR3 runs 15 residues. V gave up 5 bases and J gave up 2 bases, with 13 bases separating them. The germline V gene has CDR1 SNHLY and CDR2 FYNNEI. CDR3 DNA: TGTGCCAGCAGTACACAGGGATCCCCTGGAAACACCATATATTTT. It encodes CASSTQGSPGNTIYF.

The chain links TRBV14 to TRBJ2-5; unclear D gene. V gave up 1 base and J gave up 7 bases, with 10 bases separating them. CDR3 length: 13 amino acids. CDR1 is SGHDN, CDR2 FVKESK, per germline. CDR3 region: CASSQAVGGTQYF. The CDR3 nucleotides are TGTGCCAGCAGCCAAGCGGTCGGCGGGACCCAGTACTTC. Variable domain in full (rest from reference TRBV14 and TRBJ2-5): EAGVTQFPSHSVIEKGQTVTLRCDPISGHDNLYWYRRVMGKEIKFLLHFVKESKQDESGMPNNRFLAERTGGTYSTLKVQPAELEDSGVYFCASSQAVGGTQYFGPGTRLLVL.

This sequence joins TRBV13 and TRBJ1-2; D is uncertain. The germline CDR1 and CDR2 sequences are PRHDT and FYEKMQ (reference sequence). There are 15 residues in the CDR3. Trimming pared 8 bases from V and 0 bases from J, leaving 16 bases between. The CDR3 coding sequence is TGTGCCAGCCCCCGGGAGTGGAGGACTAACTATGGCTACACCTTC. This sequence encodes CASPREWRTNYGYTF.

The rearrangement uses TRBV9 and TRBJ2-1; maybe TRBD2 (5 bases). V was clipped by 0 bases and J by 9 bases, with 13 bases between them. The CDR3 spans 14 residues. Germline CDR1 reads SGDLS; CDR2 reads YYNGEE. The CDR3 protein is CASSVGPEAIEQFF. For the CDR3, the DNA is TGTGCCAGCAGCGTAGGGCCGGAGGCAATTGAGCAGTTCTTC.

This chain joins TRBV2 and TRBJ1-2; D may be TRBD1 (6 bases). V lost 5 bases to trimming and J lost 4 bases, with 11 bases between them. The CDR3 sequence is 13 residues long. Germline V lookup: CDR1 SNHLY, CDR2 FYNNEI. CDR3 region: CASSLRDTYGYTF. CDR3 coding DNA: TGTGCCAGCAGTTTAAGGGACACCTATGGCTACACCTTC.

This clone was seen once. This rearrangement joins TRBV6-6 to TRBJ2-5; D gene uncertain. The V end lost 4 bases, the J end lost 5 bases, and 8 bases lay between the germline ends. Looked up from germline, CDR1 is MNHNY and CDR2 is SVGAGI (reference sequence). The CDR3 loop spans 12 amino acids. CDR3 region: CASSSPPETQYF. Here the CDR3 DNA reads TGTGCCAGCAGTTCCCCCCCGGAGACCCAGTACTTC.

The V call is TRBV18, the J call TRBJ2-7; TRBD2 aligns across 9 bases. V lost 4 bases, J lost 5 bases, and 9 bases stayed unmatched. Germline values: CDR1 KGHSH, CDR2 LQKENI. The CDR3 is 15 amino acids. CDR3 DNA: TGTGCCAGCTCACGGGGCGGGGGGGCCAAAGACGAGCAGTACTTC. Residues: CASSRGGGAKDEQYF. Full variable domain (missing parts from reference TRBV18 and TRBJ2-7): NAGVMQNPRHLVRRRGQEARLRCSPMKGHSHVYWYRQLPEEGLKFMVYLQKENIIDESGMPKERFSAEFPKEGPSILRIQQVVRGDSAAYFCASSRGGGAKDEQYFGPGTRLTVT.

The genes are TRBV28 and TRBJ1-1; 8 bases align to TRBD1. V shed 5 bases, J shed 4 bases, and the junction held 6 bases outside the gene matches. The CDR3 is 14 amino acids. Germline assignment: CDR1 MDHEN and CDR2 SYDVKM. This chain's CDR3 is CASSMTGVRTEAFF. As DNA, the CDR3 is TGTGCCAGCAGTATGACAGGGGTTCGCACTGAAGCTTTCTTT. Supplemented by reference TRBV28 and TRBJ1-1, the full variable domain reads DVKVTQSSRYLVKRTGEKVFLECVQDMDHENMFWYRQDPGLGLRLIYFSYDVKMKEKGDIPEGYSVSREKKERFSLILESASTNQTSMYLCASSMTGVRTEAFFGQGTRLTVV.

This chain uses TRBV5-6 with TRBJ2-7, with unresolved D. Germline CDR1 reads SGHDT; CDR2 reads YYEEEE. CDR3 length equals 15 residues. V was clipped by 0 bases and J by 7 bases, with 17 bases between them. The CDR3 region has the DNA TGTGCCAGCAGCTTGGCCCTGCACGGTTTCTTGGAGCAGTACTTC. Translated, it gives CASSLALHGFLEQYF.

This sequence joins TRBV28 and TRBJ1-5; TRBD1 matches at 8 bases. The V gene end was trimmed by 2 bases and the J gene end by 4 bases; junction bases not matched to a gene: 10. The CDR3 loop spans 17 amino acids. Germline values: CDR1 MDHEN, CDR2 SYDVKM. The chain's CDR3 is CASSLRLGTGGNQPQHF. The DNA for the CDR3 is TGTGCCAGCAGTTTAAGATTGGGGACAGGAGGGAATCAGCCCCAGCATTTT. The variable domain in full, completed from reference TRBV28 and TRBJ1-5, reads DVKVTQSSRYLVKRTGEKVFLECVQDMDHENMFWYRQDPGLGLRLIYFSYDVKMKEKGDIPEGYSVSREKKERFSLILESASTNQTSMYLCASSLRLGTGGNQPQHFGDGTRLSIL.

The chain has TRBV5-6 and TRBJ2-7; 7 bases agree with TRBD1. The V gene end was trimmed by 4 bases and the J gene end by 7 bases; junction bases not matched to a gene: 17. Per germline, CDR1 SGHDT and CDR2 YYEEEE. The CDR3 has 16 amino acids. The CDR3 DNA follows: TGTGCCAGCAGCATCGGGACAGCGCTGCCCAGGGGGGAGCAGTACTTC. Residues: CASSIGTALPRGEQYF.

The chain uses TRBV10-2 and TRBJ2-1, with TRBD2 identical over 8 bases. Germline loops: CDR1 WSHSY, CDR2 SAAADI. Trimming at V came to 3 bases and at J to 5 bases, leaving 9 bases not matched to a gene. This CDR3 is 16 amino acids long. The CDR3 DNA sequence: TGCGCCAGCAGTGACTCGACTGGACTAGCCCACAATGAGCAGTTCTTC. Its protein product is CASSDSTGLAHNEQFF.

The V gene is TRBV7-2, the J gene TRBJ1-5, with TRBD1 as a possible D gene (6 bases). CDR1 is SGHTA, CDR2 FQGNSA, per germline. CDR3 length: 15 residues. V shed 5 bases and J shed 4 bases, with 15 bases lying between them. Here the CDR3 reads CASSGGQMLNQPQHF. The CDR3 DNA reads TGTGCCAGCAGCGGAGGACAGATGTTGAATCAGCCCCAGCATTTT.

This chain connects TRBV4-1 to TRBJ2-3, with D maybe TRBD1 (6 bases). This CDR3 region has 15 residues. V shed 2 bases and J shed 3 bases, with 12 bases lying between them. Germline V CDR1 and CDR2: MGHRA, YSYEKL. CDR3 sequence reads: CASSQTSQGTDTQYF. CDR3 DNA sequence: TGCGCCAGCAGCCAAACGTCCCAGGGGACAGATACGCAGTATTTT.

Comment on this clone: Other DNA sequences within the sample encode an identical CDR3. The rearrangement uses TRBV6-1 and TRBJ1-3; D call uncertain. Germline V gene data show CDR1 as MNHNS and CDR2 as SASEGT. Trimming stripped 5 bases from V and 0 bases from J, with 8 bases between. The CDR3 length is 14 residues. The CDR3 nucleotides read TGTGCCAGCAGTAGAACTGGCTCTGGAAACACCATATATTTT. The encoded protein is CASSRTGSGNTIYF.

DNA for the CDR3: TGTGCCAGCAGCGTCGACAGGGTGGATCAGCCCCAGCATTTT. The encoded protein is CASSVDRVDQPQHF. V and J are TRBV11-3 and TRBJ1-5; 7 bases map to TRBD1. CDR3 length equals 14 residues. The germline V gene has CDR1 SGHNT and CDR2 YENEEA. Unmatched junction bases numbered 6, after V lost 5 bases and J lost 5 bases.

The rearrangement links TRBV7-9 to TRBJ1-3; 8 bases map to TRBD1. With V trimmed by 4 bases and J by 4 bases, 12 bases remained unmatched. Germline V gene lookup returns CDR1 SEHNR and CDR2 FQNEAQ (reference sequence). The CDR3 runs 17 residues. The chain's CDR3 is CASSSAGGTGPGNTIYF. Here the CDR3 DNA reads TGTGCCAGCAGCTCGGCGGGGGGGACAGGCCCAGGAAACACCATATATTTT.

There are a few counts of this clone. The J gene is TRBJ2-3, the V gene TRBV7-3, with a tentative D call TRBD2 (6 bases). CDR3 length equals 16 residues. In germline, CDR1 is SGHTA, CDR2 FQGTGA. V was shortened by 5 bases and J by 4 bases, with 19 bases between the two germline ends. CDR3 in amino acids: CASSPRVGGLADTQYF. CDR3 sequence (DNA): TGTGCCAGCAGCCCTAGGGTCGGGGGTTTGGCAGATACGCAGTATTTT.

The rearrangement joins TRBV19 to TRBJ1-1; TRBD1 aligns across 7 bases. Germline-derived CDR1 and CDR2 are LNHDA and SQIVND (reference sequence). CDR3 size: 14 residues. V was clipped by 5 bases and J by 1 base; unmatched bases: 4. In DNA, the CDR3 is TGTGCCAGTAGTTTGGGGACAGCGAACACTGAAGCTTTCTTT. Translation: CASSLGTANTEAFF. The full variable domain, with the rest looked up from reference TRBV19 and TRBJ1-1, is DGGITQSPKYLFRKEGQNVTLSCEQNLNHDAMYWYRQDPGQGLRLIYYSQIVNDFQKGDIAEGYSVSREKKESFPLTVTSAQKNPTAFYLCASSLGTANTEAFFGQGTRLTVV.